A single T cell receptor beta chain is shown here with its context. Its matching antigen is unknown. The data were obtained in a study of neoadjuvant nivolumab and ipilimumab in lung cancer. General observations from the study: Only a small number of samples underwent TCR sequencing. Pathologic regression was not significantly tied to TCR clonality. Higher pretherapy blood TCR richness went with higher resected-tumor richness.

The data were produced by immunoSEQ multiplex PCR, yet TCRdb's version contains in-frame clones alone and is incomplete. The sample yields more than 25,000 clones, 76% seen once. Germline lookup yields CDR1 SNHLY and CDR2 FYNNEI. Trimming took off 9 bases at V and 0 bases at J, with 14 bases between the two ends. This CDR3 has 14 residues. The chain links TRBV2 to TRBJ1-1; the D is unclear. This sequence was found in an adult with non-small cell lung cancer. Sequences were derived from tumor tissue, sampled after neoadjuvant nivolumab, alone or with ipilimumab, at or shortly before surgery. Here the CDR3 DNA reads TGTGCCAGTGACAAGAAGGGATTGAACACTGAAGCTTTCTTT. It specifies CASDKKGLNTEAFF.